The clone carrying this T cell receptor (beta chain) occurred many times. These data belong to a study of early T cells in non-severe SARS-CoV-2 infection. The CDR3 has 16 residues. The germline V gene encodes CDR1 SGHKS and CDR2 YYEKEE (reference sequence). The junction had 13 bases not matched to a gene; V was cut back by 2 bases and J by 8 bases. A single record per CDR3 protein comes from TCRdb applying MiXCR to the 5' RACE reads. The repertoire includes 70,000 to 90,000 distinct CDR3 sequences, 15% of them detected once, and around 5.1% sits in the top ten. Sequenced input: whole blood. The chain links TRBV5-5 to TRBJ2-1, with TRBD1 matching over 7 bases. This sequence originates from an adult who was a healthcare worker with PCR-confirmed SARS-CoV-2 infection or an uninfected control (not recorded which). Written as DNA, the CDR3 is TGTGCCAGCAGCTTACGGAGACAGGGTTTAATCTATGAGCAGTTCTTC. Amino acid sequence: CASSLRRQGLIYEQFF.